Listed below are T cell receptor beta chains from one sample, sequenced in a study of blood T cell repertoires in COVID-19. Using immunoSEQ multiplex PCR, the repertoire was profiled, and TCRdb retains in-frame clones only, with some absent. Here the sample spans 140,000 to 150,000 clones, 85% to 90% being singletons. The sequenced material came from peripheral blood. The receptors originated from a man between 60 and 75 years old with active or convalescent COVID-19. Each CDR3 is given without its conserved first and last residue. The size entry is marked missing in some rows and otherwise reads once, few, many or a size class.

TRBJ2-4 | - | TRBV28 | ASSLQQGWRY
TRBJ2-3 | - | TRBV11-3 | ASSLGSGSTDTQY
TRBJ1-2 | - | TRBV5-1 | ASSILRDRGLYGYT
TRBJ2-7 | few | TRBV7-7 | ASSQGLGSSYEQY
TRBJ1-1 | - | TRBV11-1 | ASSGQGKNTEAF
TRBJ1-6 | once | TRBV2 | ASSPRQEIGSPLH
TRBJ2-1 | - | TRBV7-9 | ASSLVTSGPNEQF
TRBJ1-6 | - | TRBV30 | AWSGQAYSPLH
TRBJ1-1 | - | TRBV19 | ASNDRETIVEAF
TRBJ1-5 | - | TRBV7-2 | ASSLDRNQPQH
TRBJ1-2 | once | TRBV28 | ASSLGTAGGYT
TRBJ2-3 | - | TRBV28 | ASSLGGAGTDTQY
TRBJ2-3 | - | TRBV9 | ASSLRETSTDTQY
TRBJ1-1 | - | TRBV14 | ASSLRTGTMNTEAF
TRBJ2-7 | few | TRBV5-1 | ASSLGAGAASYEQY
TRBJ1-5 | - | TRBV6-2/TRBV6-3 | ASSYIGGAGPQH
TRBJ2-1 | - | TRBV6-6 | ASKKGNSGFYNEQF
TRBJ1-2 | once | TRBV5-1 | ASSDERTGGAFGYT
TRBJ1-2 | few | TRBV27 | ASSTTLNYGYT
TRBJ2-7 | few | TRBV4-1 | ASSPDSVATYEQY
TRBJ2-1 | - | TRBV14 | ASSQAGAWNEQF
TRBJ2-4 | - | TRBV7-2 | ASSDRARGNIQY
TRBJ2-5 | - | TRBV27 | ASSLQGAQGTQY
TRBJ1-1 | once | TRBV28 | ASSLRRQGNTEAF
TRBJ2-7 | once | TRBV28 | ASSLAGSYEQY
TRBJ2-5 | - | TRBV5-1 | ASSLGSGGPQETQY
TRBJ2-1 | - | TRBV30 | AWASSGRARNEQF
TRBJ2-3 | - | TRBV4-1 | ASSQGLFDTQY
TRBJ2-5 | - | TRBV6-5 | ASSRGREETQY
TRBJ2-2 | once | TRBV10-3 | AISGARQVNTGELF
TRBJ2-5 | - | TRBV5-1 | ASSLRGGARGQEAQY
TRBJ1-1 | - | TRBV3-1/TRBV3-2 | ASSHKNTEAF
TRBJ2-7 | - | TRBV6-5 | ASSYTQQTGFHEQY
TRBJ2-7 | few | TRBV7-2 | ASGGAYEQY
TRBJ2-3 | - | TRBV30 | AWGTRGHDTQY
TRBJ2-5 | - | TRBV5-4 | ASSSRVTGGQTQY
TRBJ2-1 | - | TRBV7-3 | ASSPGLAGSNEQF
TRBJ2-1 | - | TRBV9 | ASSVDGSVWNEQF
TRBJ2-3 | - | TRBV7-9 | ASSQTGGGTDTQY
TRBJ2-3 | - | TRBV7-2 | ASSLAVGTGDGTDTQY
TRBJ2-2 | - | TRBV28 | ASSPGQLTGELF
TRBJ1-1 | - | TRBV29-1 | SVGRGGMNTEAF
TRBJ2-3 | once | TRBV11-2 | ASSFSDTQY
TRBJ1-1 | - | TRBV3-1/TRBV3-2 | ASSRRQGAGGTEAF
TRBJ1-6 | - | TRBV7-2 | ASSLNSPLH
TRBJ1-1 | - | TRBV25-1 | ASSQGANTEAF
TRBJ1-3 | - | TRBV14 | ASSQAVSGNTIY
TRBJ1-6 | - | TRBV27 | ASTTYIRGRNSPLH
TRBJ1-6 | - | TRBV27 | ASSTGGNSPLH
TRBJ2-2 | few | TRBV24-1 | ATSETGTTGELF
TRBJ2-1 | few | TRBV18 | ASSLRLAGQPNEQF
TRBJ2-3 | - | TRBV9 | ASSVQHGDTQY
TRBJ2-2 | - | TRBV19 | ASGSGDTFTGELF
TRBJ1-4 | - | TRBV3-1/TRBV3-2 | ASSQSGLTEKLF
TRBJ2-1 | - | TRBV27 | ASSLSSNEQF